These 15 T cell receptor beta chains share one sample of origin, sequenced in a study of shared clonotypes between healthy human individuals. Naive-designated CD8 cells lacked CD45RO, were positively enriched for CCR7, and omitted terminally differentiated effector memory CD45RA+ cells. The method was immunoSEQ multiplex PCR; TCRdb's version includes in-frame clones alone and lacks a portion of them. Of roughly 2,000,000 clones listed, around 93% are singletons. Sequenced material: naive CD8+ T cells from PBMCs. These receptors were obtained from a man aged 18 to 30 in good health. Some clones in this sample may be carry-over from other donors' samples.

The gene calls are TRBV7-9 and TRBJ1-2; no clear D. With 4 bases removed from V and 2 bases from J, the gap between germline ends came to 17 bases. The germline V gene has CDR1 SEHNR and CDR2 FQNEAQ (reference sequence). This CDR3 is 16 amino acids long. For the CDR3, the DNA is TGTGCCAGCAGCTCCCCCCGCCGGGATACCAACTATGGCTACACCTTC. Protein: CASSSPRRDTNYGYTF. Full variable domain (rest looked up from reference TRBV7-9 and TRBJ1-2): DTGVSQNPRHKITKRGQNVTFRCDPISEHNRLYWYRQTLGQGPEFLTYFQNEAQLEKSRLLSDRFSAERPKGSFSTLEIQRTEQGDSAMYLCASSSPRRDTNYGYTFGSGTRLTVV.

The sample holds one count of this clone. The chain has TRBV15 and TRBJ1-1, with D tentatively TRBD1 (5 bases). Germline CDR1 reads LNHNV; CDR2 reads YYDKDF (reference sequence). Trimming took off 5 bases at V and 1 base at J, with 8 bases between the two ends. This CDR3 comprises 13 residues. The CDR3 region is CATSSGPNTEAFF. The CDR3 DNA is TGTGCCACCAGCTCAGGGCCGAACACTGAAGCTTTCTTT.

V usage is TRBV25-1 and J usage is TRBJ1-6; D uncertain. V was cut by 1 base and J by 7 bases, with 8 bases left in between. CDR1 MGHDK and CDR2 SYGVNS come from the germline V gene. The CDR3 spans 14 residues. CDR3 nucleotides: TGTGCCAGCAGTGAATTGCGGGGAAATTCACCCCTCCACTTT. Protein: CASSELRGNSPLHF.

V is TRBV28 and J is TRBJ1-4, with a possible D match to TRBD1 (5 bases). The CDR3 consists of 16 residues. Germline V lookup: CDR1 MDHEN, CDR2 SYDVKM. V lost 5 bases, J lost 14 bases, and 27 bases lay in between. The CDR3 loop is CASSQPPRQGNVWLFF. Here the CDR3 DNA reads TGTGCCAGCAGTCAGCCCCCAAGGCAGGGAAATGTTTGGCTGTTTTTT.

V usage is TRBV7-9 and J usage is TRBJ2-2, with D possibly being TRBD1 (8 bases). Trimming pared 5 bases from V and 5 bases from J, leaving 15 bases between. The CDR3 contains 15 residues. The V gene's germline CDR1 is SEHNR and CDR2 FQNEAQ (reference sequence). The CDR3 protein is CASSRGQGGTGELFF. For the CDR3, the DNA is TGTGCCAGCAGCCGAGGACAGGGAGGGACCGGGGAGCTGTTTTTT.

The gene calls are TRBV27 and TRBJ2-3; D remains unclear. The CDR3 runs to 15 residues. V lost 4 bases to trimming and J lost 1 base, with 12 bases between them. Germline V CDR1 and CDR2: MNHEY, SMNVEV (reference sequence). Here the CDR3 reads CASSSSRIRTDTQYF. CDR3 DNA sequence: TGTGCCAGCAGTTCCTCCCGGATTCGCACAGATACGCAGTATTTT.

This clone was recorded once. This chain uses TRBV21-1 with TRBJ1-5. TRBV21-1 constitutes a pseudogene. This CDR3 contains 21 residues. The DNA of the CDR3 is TGTGCCAGCCCGAACTTCATCTCCCGCTATCCCGGAGGATATAGCAATCAGCCCCAGCATTTT. This gives the protein CASPNFISRYPGGYSNQPQHF.

Concerning this clone itself: This same CDR3 is encoded by further DNA sequences in the sample. The V call is TRBV27, the J call TRBJ1-5; no reliable D call. Germline lookup yields CDR1 MNHEY and CDR2 SMNVEV (reference sequence). The CDR3 is 13 amino acids. The germline V and J ends were trimmed by 1 base and 6 bases, with 7 bases remaining between them. The CDR3 DNA reads TGTGCCAGCAGTTTATGGCGAGGTCAGCCCCAGCATTTT. Protein product: CASSLWRGQPQHF.

The chain employs TRBV19 and TRBJ2-1; D is unclear. Germline assignment: CDR1 LNHDA and CDR2 SQIVND (reference sequence). V dropped 3 bases and J dropped 7 bases, with 13 bases sitting between them. This CDR3 comprises 14 residues. CDR3 sequence reads: CASSIWDGTNEQFF. In nucleotides, the CDR3 is TGTGCCAGTAGTATCTGGGATGGAACGAATGAGCAGTTCTTC.

This clone appeared a single time. The chain employs TRBV7-9 and TRBJ2-5; D unclear. The CDR3 has 13 amino acids. Trimming took off 5 bases at V and 5 bases at J, with 12 bases between the two ends. CDR1 and CDR2 from the germline V gene are SEHNR and FQNEAQ (reference sequence). The DNA of the CDR3 is TGTGCCAGCAGCGGGTATTTTGCCGAGACCCAGTACTTC. Its translation is CASSGYFAETQYF. The full variable domain, its missing parts supplied by reference TRBV7-9 and TRBJ2-5, is DTGVSQNPRHKITKRGQNVTFRCDPISEHNRLYWYRQTLGQGPEFLTYFQNEAQLEKSRLLSDRFSAERPKGSFSTLEIQRTEQGDSAMYLCASSGYFAETQYFGPGTRLLVL.

This chain joins TRBV10-1 and TRBJ2-7; 7 bases are shared with TRBD1. Germline values: CDR1 WNHNN, CDR2 SYGVQD (reference sequence). The V segment lost 4 bases and the J segment 0 bases; nucleotides outside the gene matches: 3. The CDR3 has 14 residues. CDR3 nucleotides: TGCGCCAGCAGTGCGACAGGGACCTCCTACGAGCAGTACTTC. Protein: CASSATGTSYEQYF.

The chain combines TRBV5-4 with TRBJ2-7; D might be TRBD1 (5 bases). V lost 3 bases and J lost 4, with 11 bases in between. The germline gives CDR1 SGHNT, CDR2 YYREEE (reference sequence). The CDR3 loop spans 13 amino acids. CDR3 nucleotide sequence: TGTGCCAGCAGCTACGTATCAGGGTACGAGCAGTACTTC. Amino acids: CASSYVSGYEQYF. Combining the CDR3 with reference TRBV5-4 and TRBJ2-7 gives the whole variable domain ETGVTQSPTHLIKTRGQQVTLRCSSQSGHNTVSWYQQALGQGPQFIFQYYREEENGRGNFPPRFSGLQFPNYSSELNVNALELDDSALYLCASSYVSGYEQYFGPGTRLTVT.

V gene TRBV11-2 combines with J gene TRBJ2-1; TRBD2 matches 10 bases. Germline V gene data show CDR1 as SGHAT and CDR2 as FQNNGV. Germline trimming cut 4 bases from V and 5 bases from J; bases unmatched to any gene: 8. This CDR3 has 16 residues. CDR3 nucleotides: TGTGCCAGCAGCTCCTCAGCGGGAGGGCCAAACAATGAGCAGTTCTTC. This codes for CASSSSAGGPNNEQFF.

In DNA form, the CDR3 reads TGTGCCTGGATCTTTGGGGCTGGAAACACCATATATTTT. Protein: CAWIFGAGNTIYF. V gene TRBV30 combines with J gene TRBJ1-3; D is uncertain. The V and J ends lost 4 bases and 2 bases respectively, with 9 bases between them. The CDR3 runs to 13 residues. Germline CDR1 is GTSNPN and CDR2 is SVGIG (reference sequence).

The chain recombines TRBV5-6 with TRBJ2-3; 9 nucleotides agree with TRBD1. The germline gives CDR1 SGHDT, CDR2 YYEEEE. Trimming removed 3 bases from V and 0 bases from J; junction bases left unmatched: 2. This CDR3 is built from 15 residues. The CDR3, as DNA: TGTGCCAGCAGCTGGGGGACAGGGAGCACAGATACGCAGTATTTT. Translated, it gives CASSWGTGSTDTQYF.